This T cell receptor beta chain originates from a study of T-cell memory formation after mild COVID-19. Study information: Each donor largely had its own TCR clusters.

Trimming cost V 5 bases and J 4 bases; bases outside gene matches: 14. This CDR3 region has 17 residues. Germline values: CDR1 MDHEN, CDR2 SYDVKM. In TCRdb, the 5' RACE reads were re-called with MiXCR into one record per CDR3 protein. The repertoire includes about 340,000 distinct CDR3 sequences, 10% to 15% of them detected once, and about a fifth sits in the top ten. The chain links TRBV28 to TRBJ2-1, with 7 bases matching TRBD1. Sequenced material: PBMCs or a T cell subset sorted from them (not recorded which). The TCR originated in a man younger than 35 who had mild COVID-19 (a few samples of this study predate the infection). Cell type and time point are not known. The DNA for the CDR3 is TGTGCCAGCAGTCAGTCCCCGGACAGGTCGTTATACAATGAGCAGTTCTTC. Translating it yields CASSQSPDRSLYNEQFF.